This T cell receptor (beta chain) comes out of a study of blood T cell repertoires in COVID-19 (dated by TCRdb to about 2020). General notes on the study: Collaborator samples came from the United States, Italy and Spain and covered acute and convalescent phases of COVID-19. The prospective study material was composed of cDNA or gDNA derived from T cells, B-cell-depleted T cells, or PBMCs. Subjects who had been exposed to COVID-19, were actively infected with it, or had recovered from it provided the deeply sampled blood TCRbeta repertoires that made up the dataset. The repertoires were released in a freely available public database intended as a resource for research on the immune response to SARS-CoV-2. Samples were obtained from the ongoing ImmuneRACE study (first 160 participants) and from over 1,000 subjects provided by 6 global collaborators. Sample metadata almost always included a de-identified subject ID, COVID-19 status, age in years and sex. HLA class I and class II types, where available, came from metadata supplied by the sample provider rather than from assay-based typing.

Enrolling through a virtual design, the prospective study's participants ranged in age from roughly 18 to 100 years and lived across 24 United States geographic areas. To assign participants to cohorts, the prospective study relied on clinical history that participants themselves reported in a screening survey and a study questionnaire. For ImmuneRACE Cohort 3, a participant was defined as recovered based on two consecutive negative NP/OP PCR tests, clearance by a healthcare professional, or resolution of symptoms. Each participant in the prospective study had whole blood, serum and a nasopharyngeal or oropharyngeal swab collected by mobile phlebotomists. Additional blood draws and questionnaires over a 2-month period could optionally be provided by prospective study participants. Blood samples from the prospective study were shipped frozen or at room temperature prior to DNA extraction. TCRbeta CDR3 regions were amplified from genomic DNA using the immunoSEQ Assay, a bias-controlled multiplex PCR. Under the source paper's analysis protocol: The number of nucleated cells in each sample was estimated by amplification of reference gene primers within the assay. To quantify the absolute abundance of each unique TCRbeta CDR3 rearrangement, sequence reads were collapsed and filtered. For each sample, productive Simpson clonality was calculated as the square root of Simpson's diversity index across productive rearrangements. This is the immuneACCESS table as TCRdb keeps it, with only in-frame sequences that have V and J called. A part of the clones is gone; compared with another copy, unresolved V genes explain less than half, and the rest is unexplained. V, J and clone size are those of that table, while D and trimming were read from the DNA. The sample table shows roughly 200,000 clones, and roughly 90% are seen once. 2% to 2.5% of the sample goes to the ten largest clones.

Study-wide findings and limitations: The quantity of clinical and demographic metadata differed by source and by participant and was supplied without curation.

CDR1 and CDR2 are read off the germline V gene (reference sequence) as LNHDA and SQIVND. Reading from cysteine to phenylalanine, the CDR3 counts 15 amino acids. Just CDR3 DNA is preserved here, 45 bases in frame from base 1. V ends up 4 bases short and J 6 bases short, with an unmatched junction base count of 5. In the case of this clone: The clone's antigen remains unknown. Base qualities are not recorded, but no much larger clone differs from it by a single base.

The sequence joins TRBV19 to TRBJ1-4; 10 bases in the junction line up with TRBD1. This receptor was taken from a woman aged 25 to 45 who had recovered from COVID-19. The sequencing sample was made of PBMCs or T cells enriched from blood (not recorded which). The CDR3 reads CASSSLDRGHEKLFF. DNA sequence: TGTGCCAGTAGTAGTCTCGACAGGGGGCATGAAAAACTGTTTTTT.